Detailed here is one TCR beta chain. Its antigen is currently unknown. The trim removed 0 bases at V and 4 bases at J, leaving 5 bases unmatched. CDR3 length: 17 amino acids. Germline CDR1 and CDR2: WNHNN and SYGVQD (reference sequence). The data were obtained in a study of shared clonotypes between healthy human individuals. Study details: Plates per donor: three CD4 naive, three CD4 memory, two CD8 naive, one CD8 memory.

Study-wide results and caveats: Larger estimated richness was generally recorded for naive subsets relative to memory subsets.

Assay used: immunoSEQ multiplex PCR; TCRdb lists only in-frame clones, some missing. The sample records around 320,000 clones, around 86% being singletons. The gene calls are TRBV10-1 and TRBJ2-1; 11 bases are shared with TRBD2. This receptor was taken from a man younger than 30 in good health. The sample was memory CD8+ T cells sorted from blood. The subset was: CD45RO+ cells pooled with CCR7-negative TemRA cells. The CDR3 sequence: CASSESLAGGPYNEQFF. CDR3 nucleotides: TGCGCCAGCAGTGAGTCGCTAGCGGGGGGCCCATACAATGAGCAGTTCTTC.